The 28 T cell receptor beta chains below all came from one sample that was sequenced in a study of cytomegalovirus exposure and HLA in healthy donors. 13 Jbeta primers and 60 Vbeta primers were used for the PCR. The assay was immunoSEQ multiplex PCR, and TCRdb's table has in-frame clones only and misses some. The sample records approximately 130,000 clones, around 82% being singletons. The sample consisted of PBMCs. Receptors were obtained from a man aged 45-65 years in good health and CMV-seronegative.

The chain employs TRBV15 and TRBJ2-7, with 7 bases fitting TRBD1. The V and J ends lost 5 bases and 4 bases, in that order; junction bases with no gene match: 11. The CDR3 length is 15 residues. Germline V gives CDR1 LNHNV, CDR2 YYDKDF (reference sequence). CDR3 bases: TGTGCCACCAGCGCTATCAAGGGGGCCTCTTACGAGCAGTACTTC. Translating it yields CATSAIKGASYEQYF.

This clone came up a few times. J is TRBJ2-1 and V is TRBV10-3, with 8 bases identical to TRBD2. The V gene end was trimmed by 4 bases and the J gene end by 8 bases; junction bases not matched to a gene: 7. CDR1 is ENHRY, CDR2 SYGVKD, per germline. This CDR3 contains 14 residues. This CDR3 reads CAISGDSGNDEQFF. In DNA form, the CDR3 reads TGTGCCATCAGTGGGGATAGCGGGAATGATGAGCAGTTCTTC.

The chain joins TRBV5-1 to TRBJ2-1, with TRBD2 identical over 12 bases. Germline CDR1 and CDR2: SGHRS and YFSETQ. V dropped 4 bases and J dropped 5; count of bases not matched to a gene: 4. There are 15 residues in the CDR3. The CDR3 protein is CASSPLAGGDNEQFF. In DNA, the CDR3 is TGCGCCAGCAGCCCACTAGCGGGAGGAGACAATGAGCAGTTCTTC.

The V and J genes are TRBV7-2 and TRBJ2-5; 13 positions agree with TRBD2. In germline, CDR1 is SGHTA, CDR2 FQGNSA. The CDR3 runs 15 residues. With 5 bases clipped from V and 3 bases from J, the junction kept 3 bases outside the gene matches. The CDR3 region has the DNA TGTGCCAGCAGCCCGACTAGCGGGAGGAAAGAGACCCAGTACTTC. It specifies CASSPTSGRKETQYF.

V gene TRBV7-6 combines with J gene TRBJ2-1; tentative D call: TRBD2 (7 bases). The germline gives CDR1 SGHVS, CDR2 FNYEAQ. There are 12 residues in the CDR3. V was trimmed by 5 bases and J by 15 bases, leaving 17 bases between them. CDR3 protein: CASSRGGGPWFF. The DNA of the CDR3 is TGTGCCAGCAGCAGAGGGGGGGGTCCCTGGTTCTTC.

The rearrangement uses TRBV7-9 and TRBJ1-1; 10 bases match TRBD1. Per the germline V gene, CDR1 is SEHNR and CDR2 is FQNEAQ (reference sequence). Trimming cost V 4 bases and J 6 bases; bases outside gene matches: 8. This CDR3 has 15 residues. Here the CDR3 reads CASSSHDRGRSEAFF. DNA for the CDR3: TGTGCCAGCAGCTCTCACGACAGGGGGCGGTCTGAAGCTTTCTTT.

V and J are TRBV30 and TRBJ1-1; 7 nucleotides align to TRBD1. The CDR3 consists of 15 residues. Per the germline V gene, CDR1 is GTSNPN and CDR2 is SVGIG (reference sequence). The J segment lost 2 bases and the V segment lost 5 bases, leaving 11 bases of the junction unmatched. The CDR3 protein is CAWVYPGTANTEAFF. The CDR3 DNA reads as TGTGCCTGGGTATACCCCGGGACAGCAAACACTGAAGCTTTCTTT.

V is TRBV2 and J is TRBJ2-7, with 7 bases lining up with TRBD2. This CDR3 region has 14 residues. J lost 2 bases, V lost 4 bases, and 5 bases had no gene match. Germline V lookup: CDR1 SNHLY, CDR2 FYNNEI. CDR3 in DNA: TGTGCCAGCAGTGTAGCGGGCACAGCCTACGAGCAGTACTTC. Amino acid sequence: CASSVAGTAYEQYF.

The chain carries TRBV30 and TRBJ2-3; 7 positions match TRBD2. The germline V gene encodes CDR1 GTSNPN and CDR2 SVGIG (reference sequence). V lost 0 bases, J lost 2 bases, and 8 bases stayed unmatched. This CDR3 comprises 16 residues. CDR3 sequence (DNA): TGTGCCTGGAGTGTAGGGGCTAGCGGATACACAGATACGCAGTATTTT. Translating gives CAWSVGASGYTDTQYF.

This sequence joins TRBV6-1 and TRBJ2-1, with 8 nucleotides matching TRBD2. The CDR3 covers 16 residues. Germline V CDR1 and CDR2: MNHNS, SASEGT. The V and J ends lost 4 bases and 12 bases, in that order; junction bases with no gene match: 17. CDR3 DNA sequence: TGTGCCAGCAGTGTGAATCAGGGCCCGGGACTAGGGGGGCAGTTCTTC. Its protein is CASSVNQGPGLGGQFF.

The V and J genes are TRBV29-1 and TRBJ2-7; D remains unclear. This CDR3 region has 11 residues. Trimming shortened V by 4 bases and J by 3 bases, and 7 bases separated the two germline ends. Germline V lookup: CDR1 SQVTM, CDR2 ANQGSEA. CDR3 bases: TGCAGCGTTGGGCCTGACTACGAGCAGTACTTC. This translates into CSVGPDYEQYF.

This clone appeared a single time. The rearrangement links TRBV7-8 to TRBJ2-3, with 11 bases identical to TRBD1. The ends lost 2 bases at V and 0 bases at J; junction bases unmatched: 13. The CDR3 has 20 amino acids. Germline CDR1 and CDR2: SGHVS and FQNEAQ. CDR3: CASSLRGQGVAGRSTDTQYF. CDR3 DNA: TGTGCCAGCAGCTTAAGGGGACAGGGGGTAGCGGGACGTAGCACAGATACGCAGTATTTT. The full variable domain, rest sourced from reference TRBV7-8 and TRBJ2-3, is GAGVSQSPRYKVAKRGQDVALRCDPISGHVSLFWYQQALGQGPEFLTYFQNEAQLDKSGLPSDRFFAERPEGSVSTLKIQRTQQEDSAVYLCASSLRGQGVAGRSTDTQYFGPGTRLTVL.

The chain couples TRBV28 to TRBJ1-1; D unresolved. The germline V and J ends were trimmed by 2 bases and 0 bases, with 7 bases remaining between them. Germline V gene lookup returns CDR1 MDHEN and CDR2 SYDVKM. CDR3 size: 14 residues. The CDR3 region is CASSLETLNTEAFF. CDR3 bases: TGTGCCAGCAGTTTAGAGACATTGAACACTGAAGCTTTCTTT.

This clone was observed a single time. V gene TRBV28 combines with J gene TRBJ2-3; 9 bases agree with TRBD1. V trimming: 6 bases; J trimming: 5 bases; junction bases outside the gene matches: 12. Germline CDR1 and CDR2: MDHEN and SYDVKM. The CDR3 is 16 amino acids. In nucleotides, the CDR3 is TGTGCCAGCAGCCCCACACAGGGGGCAGCGGTAGATACGCAGTATTTT. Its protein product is CASSPTQGAAVDTQYF.

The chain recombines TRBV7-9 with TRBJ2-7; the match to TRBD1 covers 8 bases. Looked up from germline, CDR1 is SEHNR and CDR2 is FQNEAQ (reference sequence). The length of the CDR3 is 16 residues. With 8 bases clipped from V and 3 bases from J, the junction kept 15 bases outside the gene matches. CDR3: CASSGGSGTGFYEQYF. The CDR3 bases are TGTGCCAGCTCAGGGGGATCCGGGACAGGCTTCTACGAGCAGTACTTC.

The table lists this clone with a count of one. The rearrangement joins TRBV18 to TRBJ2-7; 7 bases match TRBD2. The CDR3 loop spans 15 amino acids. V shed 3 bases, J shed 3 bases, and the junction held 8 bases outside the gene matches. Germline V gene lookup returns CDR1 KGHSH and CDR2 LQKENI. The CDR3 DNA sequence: TGTGCCAGCTCACCCGGACTAGGGAACCGCTACGAGCAGTACTTC. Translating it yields CASSPGLGNRYEQYF.

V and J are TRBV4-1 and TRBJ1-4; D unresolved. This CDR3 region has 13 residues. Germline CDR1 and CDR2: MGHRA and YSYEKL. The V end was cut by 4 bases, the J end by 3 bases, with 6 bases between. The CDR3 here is CASSRFSNEKLFF. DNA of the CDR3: TGCGCCAGCAGCCGTTTCTCTAATGAAAAACTGTTTTTT.

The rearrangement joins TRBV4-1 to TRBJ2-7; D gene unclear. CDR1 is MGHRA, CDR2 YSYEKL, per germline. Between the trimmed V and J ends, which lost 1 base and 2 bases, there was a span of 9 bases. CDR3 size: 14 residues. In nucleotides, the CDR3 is TGCGCCAGCAGCCAAGGGCTAGACCCCTACGAGCAGTACTTC. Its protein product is CASSQGLDPYEQYF.

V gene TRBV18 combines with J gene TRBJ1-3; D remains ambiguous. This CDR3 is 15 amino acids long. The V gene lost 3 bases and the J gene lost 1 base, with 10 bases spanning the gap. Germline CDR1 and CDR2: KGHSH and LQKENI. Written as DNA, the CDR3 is TGTGCCAGCTCACCCTCATCGGGGTCTGGAAACACCATATATTTT. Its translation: CASSPSSGSGNTIYF.

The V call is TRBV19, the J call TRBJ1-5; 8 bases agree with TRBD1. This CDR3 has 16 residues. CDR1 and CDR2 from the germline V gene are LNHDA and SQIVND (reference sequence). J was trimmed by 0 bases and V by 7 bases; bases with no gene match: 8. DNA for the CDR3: TGTGCCAGTAAACCAGGGACAGGAGTTAGCAATCAGCCCCAGCATTTT. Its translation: CASKPGTGVSNQPQHF.

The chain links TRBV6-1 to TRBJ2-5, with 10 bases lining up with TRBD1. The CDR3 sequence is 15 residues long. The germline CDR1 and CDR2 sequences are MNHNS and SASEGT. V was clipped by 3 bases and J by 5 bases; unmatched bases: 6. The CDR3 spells CASSDSGQGFETQYF. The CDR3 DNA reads TGTGCCAGCAGTGATTCGGGACAGGGGTTTGAGACCCAGTACTTC.

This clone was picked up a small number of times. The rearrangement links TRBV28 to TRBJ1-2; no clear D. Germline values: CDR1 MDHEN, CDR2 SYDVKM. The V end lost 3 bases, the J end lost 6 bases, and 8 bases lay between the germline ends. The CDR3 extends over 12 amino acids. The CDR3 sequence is CASSFTQHGYTF. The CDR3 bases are TGTGCCAGCAGTTTTACACAGCATGGCTACACCTTC.

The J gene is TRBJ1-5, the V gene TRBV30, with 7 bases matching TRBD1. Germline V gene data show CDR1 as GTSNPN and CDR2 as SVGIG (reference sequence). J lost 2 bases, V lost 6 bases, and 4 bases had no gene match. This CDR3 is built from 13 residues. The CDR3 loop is CACNTGGNQPQHF. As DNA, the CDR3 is TGTGCCTGCAATACAGGGGGCAATCAGCCCCAGCATTTT.

The CDR3 bases are TGTGCCAGTAGTATTCGTCCACCCGGACAGTCCTGGCATCAGCCCCAGCATTTT. Its protein product is CASSIRPPGQSWHQPQHF. The rearrangement uses TRBV19 and TRBJ1-5; possible D gene TRBD1, 6 bases. Germline CDR1 reads LNHDA; CDR2 reads SQIVND (reference sequence). V was pared by 3 bases and J by 5 bases, with 23 bases between. The CDR3 has 18 amino acids.

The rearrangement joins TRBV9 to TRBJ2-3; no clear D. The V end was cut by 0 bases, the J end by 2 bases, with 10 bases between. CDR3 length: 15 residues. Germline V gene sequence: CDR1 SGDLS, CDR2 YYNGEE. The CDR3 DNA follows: TGTGCCAGCAGCGTAGCAATCCACAACACAGATACGCAGTATTTT. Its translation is CASSVAIHNTDTQYF.

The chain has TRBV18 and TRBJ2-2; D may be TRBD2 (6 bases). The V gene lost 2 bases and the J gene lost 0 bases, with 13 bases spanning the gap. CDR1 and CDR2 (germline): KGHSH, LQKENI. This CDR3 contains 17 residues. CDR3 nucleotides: TGTGCCAGCTCACCATACCGAGGGAGGACGAACACCGGGGAGCTGTTTTTT. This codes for CASSPYRGRTNTGELFF.

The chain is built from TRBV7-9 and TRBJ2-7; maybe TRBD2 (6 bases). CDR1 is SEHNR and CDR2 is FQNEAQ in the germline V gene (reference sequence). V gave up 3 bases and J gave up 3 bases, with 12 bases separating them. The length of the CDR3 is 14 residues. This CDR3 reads CASSFQEGSYEQYF. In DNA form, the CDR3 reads TGTGCCAGCAGCTTTCAGGAGGGCAGCTACGAGCAGTACTTC.

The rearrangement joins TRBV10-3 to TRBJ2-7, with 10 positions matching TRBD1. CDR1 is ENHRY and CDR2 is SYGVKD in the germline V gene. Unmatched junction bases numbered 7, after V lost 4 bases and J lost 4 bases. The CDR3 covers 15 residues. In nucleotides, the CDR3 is TGTGCCATCAGTGTCGGACAGGGGGGGAATTACGAGCAGTACTTC. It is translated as CAISVGQGGNYEQYF.